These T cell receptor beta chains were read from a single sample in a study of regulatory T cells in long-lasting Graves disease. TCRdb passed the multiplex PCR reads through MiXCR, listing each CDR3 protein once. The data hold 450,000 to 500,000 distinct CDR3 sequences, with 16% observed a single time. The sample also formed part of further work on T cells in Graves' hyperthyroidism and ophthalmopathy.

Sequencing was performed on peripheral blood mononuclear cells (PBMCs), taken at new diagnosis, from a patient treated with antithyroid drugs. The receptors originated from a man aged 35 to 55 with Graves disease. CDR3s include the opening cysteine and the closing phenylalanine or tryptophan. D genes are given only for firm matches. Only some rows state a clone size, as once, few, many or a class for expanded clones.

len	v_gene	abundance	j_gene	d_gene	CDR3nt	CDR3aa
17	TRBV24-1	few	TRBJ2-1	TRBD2	TGTGCCACCAGTGATCCCTTTGAACCTAGCGGCTTCAATGAGCAGTTCTTC	CATSDPFEPSGFNEQFF
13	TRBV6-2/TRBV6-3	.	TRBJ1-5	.	TGTGCCAGCAGTCGGGACTACAATCAGCCCCAGCATTTT	CASSRDYNQPQHF
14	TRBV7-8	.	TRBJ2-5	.	TGTGCCAGCGGCAAGGGCCGGGCCCAAGAGACCCAGTACTTC	CASGKGRAQETQYF
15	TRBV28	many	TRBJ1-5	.	TGTGCCAGCAAAAGGGGGGGGGCCCCTCGTCAGCCCCAGCATTTT	CASKRGGAPRQPQHF
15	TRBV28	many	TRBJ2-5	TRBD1	TGTGCCAGCACCTCAACCCAGGGACAGCAAGAGACCCAGTACTTC	CASTSTQGQQETQYF
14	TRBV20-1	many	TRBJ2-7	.	TGCAGTGCGGGCAAGGCGGGATGGGGTTACGAGCAGTACTTC	CSAGKAGWGYEQYF
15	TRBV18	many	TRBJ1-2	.	TGTGCCAGCTCACCCTCCGGCACAGGGACCTATGGCTACACCTTC	CASSPSGTGTYGYTF
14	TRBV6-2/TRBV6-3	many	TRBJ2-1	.	TGTGCCAGCAGAGAACTGGACAGCTACAATGAGCAGTTCTTC	CASRELDSYNEQFF
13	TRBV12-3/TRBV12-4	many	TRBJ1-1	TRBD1	TGTGCCAGCAGTTGGACAGGGACCACTGAAGCTTTCTTT	CASSWTGTTEAFF
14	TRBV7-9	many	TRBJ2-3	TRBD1	TGTGCCAGCAGCTTGGGACAGTACACAGATACGCAGTATTTT	CASSLGQYTDTQYF
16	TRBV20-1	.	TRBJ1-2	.	TGCAGTGCTAGGGTCAGGGTAAAGAGTTCTAACTATGGCTACACCTTC	CSARVRVKSSNYGYTF
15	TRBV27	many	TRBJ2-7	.	TGTGCCAGCAGTTCCTCCGGTGCTTACTCCTACGAGCAGTACTTC	CASSSSGAYSYEQYF
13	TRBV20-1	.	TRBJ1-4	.	TGCAGTGCTAGAGGCACACTTAATGAAAAACTGTTTTTT	CSARGTLNEKLFF